Included here is one T cell receptor beta chain sequence, with context. The record originates from a study of T cell clones after liver transplantation. Germline trimming cut 0 bases from V and 4 bases from J; bases unmatched to any gene: 4. CDR1 is SGHRS, CDR2 YFSETQ, per germline. The CDR3 loop spans 16 amino acids. Sequencing was performed with immunoSEQ multiplex PCR; in TCRdb, only in-frame clones are kept and a portion is missing. The sample shows 70,000 or so clones, 80% to 95% of them seen only once. The sequences come from CD4+ T cells from blood, collected 25 months after liver transplant. The chain couples TRBV5-1 to TRBJ2-7, with 13 bases aligning to TRBD2. This TCR was recovered from a human patient who received a liver transplant. The graft donor may be the source of some T cells. The CDR3 region has the DNA TGCGCCAGCAGCTTGGTGACTAGCGGGAGGATTTACGAGCAGTACTTC. It translates to CASSLVTSGRIYEQYF.